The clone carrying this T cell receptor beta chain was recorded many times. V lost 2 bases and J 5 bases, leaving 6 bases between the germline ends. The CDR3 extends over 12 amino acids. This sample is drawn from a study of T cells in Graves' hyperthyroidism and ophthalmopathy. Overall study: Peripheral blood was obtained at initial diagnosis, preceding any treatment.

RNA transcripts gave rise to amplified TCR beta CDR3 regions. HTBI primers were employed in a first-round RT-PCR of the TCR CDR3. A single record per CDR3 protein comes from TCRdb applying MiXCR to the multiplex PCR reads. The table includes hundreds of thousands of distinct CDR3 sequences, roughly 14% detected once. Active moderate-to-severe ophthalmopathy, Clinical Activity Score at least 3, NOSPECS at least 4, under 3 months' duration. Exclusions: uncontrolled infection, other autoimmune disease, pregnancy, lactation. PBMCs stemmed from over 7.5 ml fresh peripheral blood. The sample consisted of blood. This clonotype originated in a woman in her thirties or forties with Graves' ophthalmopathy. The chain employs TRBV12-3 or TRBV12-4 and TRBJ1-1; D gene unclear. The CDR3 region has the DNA TGTGCCAGCAGTTTATGGGTGACTGAAGCTTTCTTT. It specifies CASSLWVTEAFF.